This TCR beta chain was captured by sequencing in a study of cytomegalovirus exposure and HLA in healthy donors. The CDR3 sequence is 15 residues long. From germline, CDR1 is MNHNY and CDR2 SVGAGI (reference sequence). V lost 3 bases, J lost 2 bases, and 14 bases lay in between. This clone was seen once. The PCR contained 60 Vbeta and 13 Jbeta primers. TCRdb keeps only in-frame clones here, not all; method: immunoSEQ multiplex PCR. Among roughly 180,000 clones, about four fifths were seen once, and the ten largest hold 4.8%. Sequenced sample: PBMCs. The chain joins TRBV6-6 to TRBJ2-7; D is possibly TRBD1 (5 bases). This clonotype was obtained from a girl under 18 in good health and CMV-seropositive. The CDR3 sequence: CASSYRQMYAYEQYF. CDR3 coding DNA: TGTGCCAGCAGTTATAGACAGATGTACGCCTACGAGCAGTACTTC.